Below, 8 T cell receptor beta chains from the same sample are listed, as sequenced in a study of glioma-infiltrating T cells. Using RNA template, CDR3s of TCR alpha and beta were amplified with iRepertoire arm-PCR. One entry per CDR3 protein, called by TCRdb with MiXCR from the multiplex PCR reads. The sample records a few hundred thousand distinct CDR3 sequences, around 45% being singletons. Sequenced material: glioma tissue, nonneoplastic brain tissue, or PBMCs (not recorded which). These receptors all stem from a human donor with low-grade glioma or glioblastoma, undergoing nonglioma brain surgery, or in good health (not recorded which).

In its sample, this clonotype was seen a few times. This chain joins TRBV4-1 and TRBJ2-1; 12 bases map to TRBD2. CDR3 length equals 17 residues. Germline lookup yields CDR1 MGHRA and CDR2 YSYEKL. The trim removed 0 bases at V and 10 bases at J, leaving 10 bases unmatched. The CDR3 nucleotides read TGCGCCAGCAGCCAAGATTGGCTAGCGGGAGGGGGGGTAGAGCAGTTCTTC. Translating it yields CASSQDWLAGGGVEQFF.

This clonotype occurred a few times. The chain's CDR3 is CASFSTGGIYEQYF. The CDR3 nucleotides are TGTGCCAGCTTTTCAACAGGGGGCATCTACGAGCAGTACTTC. The chain combines TRBV28 with TRBJ2-7; 9 nucleotides align to TRBD1. Per germline, CDR1 MDHEN and CDR2 SYDVKM. J gave up 3 bases and V 8 bases, and 8 bases lay outside the gene matches. The CDR3 consists of 14 residues.

This clonotype has a handful of counts. The rearrangement joins TRBV6-2 or TRBV6-3 to TRBJ1-2; no clear D. V gave up 6 bases and J gave up 5 bases, with 19 bases separating them. Germline V gives CDR1 MNHEY, CDR2 SVGEGT. The CDR3 spans 15 residues. Here the CDR3 reads CASRVPGRNLYGYTF. The CDR3 coding sequence is TGTGCCAGCAGGGTGCCAGGCCGGAACCTTTATGGCTACACCTTC.

This clonotype has a count of ten or more. The J gene is TRBJ1-5, the V gene TRBV27, with D hard to call. The germline CDR1 and CDR2 sequences are MNHEY and SMNVEV (reference sequence). V was pared by 2 bases and J by 4 bases, with 6 bases between. There are 13 residues in the CDR3. The CDR3 loop reads CASSLNRNQPQHF. The CDR3 nucleotides read TGTGCCAGCAGTTTAAACAGAAATCAGCCCCAGCATTTT.

This rearrangement joins TRBV4-3 to TRBJ2-1; 13 bases map to TRBD2. V lost 5 bases to trimming and J lost 6 bases; unmatched junction nucleotides: 7. The germline CDR1 and CDR2 sequences are LGHNA and YSLEER. This CDR3 has 16 residues. The CDR3, as DNA: TGCGCCAGCAGCGCCCGACTAGCGGGAGGTGTCAATGAGCAGTTCTTC. Translated, it gives CASSARLAGGVNEQFF.

The chain is built from TRBV4-1 and TRBJ2-1; 7 bases agree with TRBD2. CDR3 length equals 16 residues. V shed 1 base and J 1 base; nucleotides not matched to a gene: 4. Germline V gene data show CDR1 as MGHRA and CDR2 as YSYEKL. CDR3 coding DNA: TGCGCCAGCAGCCAAGTCGCGGGAGCGTCCTACAATGAGCAGTTCTTC. Encoded protein: CASSQVAGASYNEQFF.

V gene TRBV18 combines with J gene TRBJ2-1; 9 bases match TRBD2. The CDR3 has 16 amino acids. Germline CDR1 KGHSH, CDR2 LQKENI. V shed 2 bases, J shed 3 bases, and the junction held 5 bases outside the gene matches. CDR3 DNA: TGTGCCAGCTCACCATCCCTAGCGGGAAACTACAATGAGCAGTTCTTC. Amino acids: CASSPSLAGNYNEQFF.

As to this clonotype: A clone one base away is much larger, so this may be a read error. The V call is TRBV7-9, the J call TRBJ2-1; no clear D gene. Germline loops: CDR1 SEHNR, CDR2 FQNEAQ (reference sequence). The CDR3 totals 11 residues. This CDR3 is CGIDTYNEQFF. In DNA, the CDR3 is TGTGGCATCGACACGTACAATGAGCAGTTCTTC. Together with reference TRBV7-9 and TRBJ2-1, the CDR3 gives the full variable domain: DTGVSQNPRHKITKRGQNVTFRCDPISEHNRLYWYRQTLGQGPEFLTYFQNEAQLEKSRLLSDRFSAERPKGSFSTLEIQRTEQGDSAMYLCGIDTYNEQFFGPGTRLTVL.